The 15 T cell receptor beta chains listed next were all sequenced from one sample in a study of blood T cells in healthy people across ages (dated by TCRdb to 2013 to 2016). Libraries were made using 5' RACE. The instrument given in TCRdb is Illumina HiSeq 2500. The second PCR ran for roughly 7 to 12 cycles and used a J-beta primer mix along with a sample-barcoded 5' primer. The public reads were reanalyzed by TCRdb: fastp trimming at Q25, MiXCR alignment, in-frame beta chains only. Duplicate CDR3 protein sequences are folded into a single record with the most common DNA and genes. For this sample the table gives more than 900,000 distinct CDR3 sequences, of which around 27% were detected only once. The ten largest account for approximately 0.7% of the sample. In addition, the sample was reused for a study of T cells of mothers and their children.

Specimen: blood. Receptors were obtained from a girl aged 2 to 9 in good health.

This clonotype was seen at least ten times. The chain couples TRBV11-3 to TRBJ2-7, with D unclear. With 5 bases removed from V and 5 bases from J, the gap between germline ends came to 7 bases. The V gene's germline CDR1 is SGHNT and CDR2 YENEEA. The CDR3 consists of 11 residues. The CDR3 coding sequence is TGTGCCAGCAGCGCAGGAAACGAGCAGTACTTC. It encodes CASSAGNEQYF.

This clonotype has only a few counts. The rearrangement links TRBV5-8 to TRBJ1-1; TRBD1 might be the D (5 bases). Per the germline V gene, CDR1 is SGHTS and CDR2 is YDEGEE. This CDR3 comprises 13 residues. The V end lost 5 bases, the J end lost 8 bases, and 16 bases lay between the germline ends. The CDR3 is CASRIWTPDEAFF. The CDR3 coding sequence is TGTGCCAGCAGAATATGGACACCCGACGAAGCTTTCTTT.

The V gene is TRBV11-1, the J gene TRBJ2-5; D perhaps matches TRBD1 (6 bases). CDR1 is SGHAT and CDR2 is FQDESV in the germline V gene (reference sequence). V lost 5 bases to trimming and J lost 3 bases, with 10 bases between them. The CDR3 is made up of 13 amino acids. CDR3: CASSTYREETQYF. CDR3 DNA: TGTGCCAGCAGCACCTACAGGGAAGAGACCCAGTACTTC.

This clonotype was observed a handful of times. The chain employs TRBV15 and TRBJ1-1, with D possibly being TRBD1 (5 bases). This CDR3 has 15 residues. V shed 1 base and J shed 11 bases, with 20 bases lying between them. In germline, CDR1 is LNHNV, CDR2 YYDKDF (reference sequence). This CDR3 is CATSRAPRKEGMAFF. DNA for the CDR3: TGTGCCACCAGCAGAGCCCCTAGAAAGGAGGGGATGGCTTTCTTT.

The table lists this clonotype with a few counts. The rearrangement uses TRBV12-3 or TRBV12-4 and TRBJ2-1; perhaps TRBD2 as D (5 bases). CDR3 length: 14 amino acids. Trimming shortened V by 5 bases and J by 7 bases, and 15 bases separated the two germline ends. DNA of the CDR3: TGTGCCAGCAGTCCAAGGCGGGTAGAGAATGAGCAGTTCTTC. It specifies CASSPRRVENEQFF.

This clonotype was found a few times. CDR3 loop: CASSFVQGANTEAFF. The CDR3 DNA follows: TGTGCCAGCAGTTTCGTACAGGGGGCTAACACTGAAGCTTTCTTT. The chain uses TRBV6-5 and TRBJ1-1; the match to TRBD1 covers 9 bases. This CDR3 has 15 amino acids. The trim removed 4 bases at V and 2 bases at J, leaving 5 bases unmatched. CDR1 and CDR2 from the germline V gene are MNHEY and SVGAGI.

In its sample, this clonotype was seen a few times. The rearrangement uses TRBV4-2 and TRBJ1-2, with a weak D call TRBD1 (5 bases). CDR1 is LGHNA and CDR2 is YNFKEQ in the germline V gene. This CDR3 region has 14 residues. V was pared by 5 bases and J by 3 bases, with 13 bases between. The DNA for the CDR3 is TGTGCCAGCAGCGCGAAGACAGTCGACTATGGCTACACCTTC. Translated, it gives CASSAKTVDYGYTF.

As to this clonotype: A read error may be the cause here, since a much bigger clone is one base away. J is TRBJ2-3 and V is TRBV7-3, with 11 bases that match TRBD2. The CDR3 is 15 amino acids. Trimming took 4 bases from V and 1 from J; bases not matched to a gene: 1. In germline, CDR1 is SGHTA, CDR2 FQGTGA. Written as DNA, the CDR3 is TGTGCCAGCAGCTCTAGCGGGGGGCGCACAGATACGCAGTATTTT. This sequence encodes CASSSSGGRTDTQYF. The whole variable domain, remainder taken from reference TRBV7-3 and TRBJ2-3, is GAGVSQTPSNKVTEKGKYVELRCDPISGHTALYWYRQSLGQGPEFLIYFQGTGAADDSGLPNDRFFAVRPEGSVSTLKIQRTERGDSAVYLCASSSSGGRTDTQYFGPGTRLTVL.

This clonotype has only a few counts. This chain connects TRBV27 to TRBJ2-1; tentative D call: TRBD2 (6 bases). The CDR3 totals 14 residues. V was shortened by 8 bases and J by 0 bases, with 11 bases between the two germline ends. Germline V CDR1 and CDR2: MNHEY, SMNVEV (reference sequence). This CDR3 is CASAAGSSYNEQFF. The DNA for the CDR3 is TGTGCCAGCGCGGCGGGGTCCTCCTACAATGAGCAGTTCTTC.

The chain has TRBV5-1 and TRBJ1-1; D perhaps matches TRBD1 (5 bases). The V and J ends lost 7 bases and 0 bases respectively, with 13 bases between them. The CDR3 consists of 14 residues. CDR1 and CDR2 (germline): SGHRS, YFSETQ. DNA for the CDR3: TGCGCCAGCCGAGGGGCGTACATGAACACTGAAGCTTTCTTT. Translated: CASRGAYMNTEAFF.

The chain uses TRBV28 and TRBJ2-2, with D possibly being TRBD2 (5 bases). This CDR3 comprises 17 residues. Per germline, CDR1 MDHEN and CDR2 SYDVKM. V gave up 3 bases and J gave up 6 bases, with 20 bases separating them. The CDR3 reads CASSFALEGKRAGELFF. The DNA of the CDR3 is TGTGCCAGCAGTTTCGCGCTAGAAGGGAAGAGGGCCGGGGAGCTGTTTTTT.

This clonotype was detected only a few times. DNA of the CDR3: TGTGCCAGCAGTGTGACAAGCGCTAACTATGGCTACACCTTC. Encoded protein: CASSVTSANYGYTF. The chain links TRBV2 to TRBJ1-2; D is unresolved. Germline V lookup: CDR1 SNHLY, CDR2 FYNNEI. The CDR3 runs 14 residues. V was pared by 4 bases and J by 0 bases, with 9 bases between. Supplemented by reference TRBV2 and TRBJ1-2, the full variable domain reads EPEVTQTPSHQVTQMGQEVILRCVPISNHLYFYWYRQILGQKVEFLVSFYNNEISEKSEIFDDQFSVERPDGSNFTLKIRSTKLEDSAMYFCASSVTSANYGYTFGSGTRLTVV.

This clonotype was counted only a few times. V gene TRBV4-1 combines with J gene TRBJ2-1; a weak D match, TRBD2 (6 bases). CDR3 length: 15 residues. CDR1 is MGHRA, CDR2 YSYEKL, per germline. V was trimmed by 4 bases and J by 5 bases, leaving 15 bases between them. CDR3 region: CASSLVGRSHNEQFF. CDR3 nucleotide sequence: TGCGCCAGCAGCCTGGTCGGGAGATCCCACAATGAGCAGTTCTTC.

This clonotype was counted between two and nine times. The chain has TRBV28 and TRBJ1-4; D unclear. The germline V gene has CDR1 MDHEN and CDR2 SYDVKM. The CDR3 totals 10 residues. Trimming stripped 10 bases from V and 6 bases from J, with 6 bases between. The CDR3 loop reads CATGYEKLFF. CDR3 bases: TGTGCCACGGGGTATGAAAAACTGTTTTTT.

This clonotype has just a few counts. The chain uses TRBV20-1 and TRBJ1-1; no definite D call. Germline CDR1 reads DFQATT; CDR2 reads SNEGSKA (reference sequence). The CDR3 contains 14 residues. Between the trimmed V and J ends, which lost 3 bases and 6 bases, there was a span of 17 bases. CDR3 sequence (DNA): TGCAGTGCTAGGGGTATAGGTCTCGGGGCTGAAGCTTTCTTT. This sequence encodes CSARGIGLGAEAFF.